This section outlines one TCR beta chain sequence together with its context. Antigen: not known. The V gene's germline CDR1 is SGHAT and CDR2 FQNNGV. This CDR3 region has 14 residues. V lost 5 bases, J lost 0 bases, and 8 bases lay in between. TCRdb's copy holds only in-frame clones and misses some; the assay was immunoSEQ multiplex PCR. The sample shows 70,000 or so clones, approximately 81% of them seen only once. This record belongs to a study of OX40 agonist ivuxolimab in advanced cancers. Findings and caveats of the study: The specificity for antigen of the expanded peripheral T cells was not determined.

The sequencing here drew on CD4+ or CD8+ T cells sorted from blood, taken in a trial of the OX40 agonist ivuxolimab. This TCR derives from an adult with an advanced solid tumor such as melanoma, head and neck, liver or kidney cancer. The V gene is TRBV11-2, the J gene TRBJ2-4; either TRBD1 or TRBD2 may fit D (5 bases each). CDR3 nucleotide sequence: TGTGCCAGCAGCCCCGGGACAGCCAAAAACATTCAGTACTTC. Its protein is CASSPGTAKNIQYF.